Only a few counts were recorded for the clone carrying this T cell receptor (beta chain). The sample originates from a study of response to subunit inactivated influenza vaccine. TCRdb reanalysed the RT-PCR reads using MiXCR and keeps one entry per CDR3 protein. The table includes about 780,000 distinct CDR3 sequences, around 20% detected once. The receptor was isolated from a man aged 45-65 years who received an inactivated influenza vaccine. This sample comprised PBMCs from blood, obtained 4 to 6 days after vaccination.

The CDR3 nucleotides are TGTGCCAGCAGTACAGGGGCCCCAGATACGCAGTATTTT. Protein product: CASSTGAPDTQYF. The J gene is TRBJ2-3, the V gene TRBV25-1, with 7 bases matching TRBD1. The CDR3 sequence is 13 residues long. Per germline, CDR1 MGHDK and CDR2 SYGVNS. V was pared by 5 bases and J by 4 bases, with 3 bases of the junction left unmatched.